The 32 T cell receptor beta chains listed next were all sequenced from one sample in a study of radiotherapy plus CTLA-4 blockade in lung cancer. This table comes from immunoSEQ multiplex PCR, and its TCRdb copy is limited to in-frame clones, with some not included. The sample shows around 80,000 clones, around 86% of them seen only once. This material consisted of peripheral blood, taken from a patient treated with radiotherapy plus ipilimumab. These receptors originate from a human donor with non-small cell lung cancer who had stable disease on radiotherapy plus ipilimumab.

The rearrangement links TRBV11-2 to TRBJ2-3; D may be TRBD1 (5 bases). V was cut by 1 base and J by 3 bases, with 8 bases left in between. Per germline, CDR1 SGHAT and CDR2 FQNNGV. The CDR3 covers 14 residues. CDR3 bases: TGTGCCAGCAGCTTAGGACAGCCTACAGATACGCAGTATTTT. Translation gives CASSLGQPTDTQYF. The variable domain in full, completed from reference TRBV11-2 and TRBJ2-3, reads EAGVAQSPRYKIIEKRQSVAFWCNPISGHATLYWYQQILGQGPKLLIQFQNNGVVDDSQLPKDRFSAERLKGVDSTLKIQPAKLEDSAVYLCASSLGQPTDTQYFGPGTRLTVL.

There are a few counts of this clone. This chain connects TRBV14 to TRBJ1-5; D gene unclear. CDR1 is SGHDN and CDR2 is FVKESK in the germline V gene. The CDR3 sequence is 14 residues long. V lost 6 bases and J lost 4, with 13 bases in between. CDR3 region: CASSLSSGNQPQHF. The CDR3 DNA reads TGTGCCAGCAGTCTTTCCTCTGGAAATCAGCCCCAGCATTTT.

The V call is TRBV6-5, the J call TRBJ1-2; 7 bases align to TRBD1. V trimming: 2 bases; J trimming: 4 bases; junction bases outside the gene matches: 4. The CDR3 has 14 amino acids. The germline CDR1 and CDR2 sequences are MNHEY and SVGAGI. Here the CDR3 reads CASSYGTARYGYTF. The CDR3 bases are TGTGCCAGCAGTTACGGGACAGCTCGCTATGGCTACACCTTC.

The chain couples TRBV28 to TRBJ2-1; 14 bases align to TRBD2. V gave up 9 bases and J gave up 3 bases; unmatched junction bases: 7. The CDR3 extends over 16 amino acids. Germline CDR1 MDHEN, CDR2 SYDVKM. The CDR3 sequence: CASLTSGGGYYNEQFF. DNA of the CDR3: TGTGCCAGTCTGACTAGCGGGGGGGGTTACTACAATGAGCAGTTCTTC.

The chain employs TRBV10-2 and TRBJ1-4; D is unresolved. CDR3 length: 12 residues. Germline lookup yields CDR1 WSHSY and CDR2 SAAADI. Trimming stripped 7 bases from V and 0 bases from J, with 3 bases between. CDR3 in amino acids: CASTATNEKLFF. CDR3 nucleotide sequence: TGCGCCAGCACAGCAACTAATGAAAAACTGTTTTTT.

The CDR3 bases are TGTGCCAGCTCACCAGTGATCACAGATACGCAGTATTTT. This translates into CASSPVITDTQYF. The rearrangement uses TRBV18 and TRBJ2-3; no definite D call. CDR1 and CDR2 (germline): KGHSH, LQKENI. Trimming pared 2 bases from V and 2 bases from J, leaving 5 bases between. The length of the CDR3 is 13 residues. Supplemented by reference TRBV18 and TRBJ2-3, the full variable domain reads NAGVMQNPRHLVRRRGQEARLRCSPMKGHSHVYWYRQLPEEGLKFMVYLQKENIIDESGMPKERFSAEFPKEGPSILRIQQVVRGDSAAYFCASSPVITDTQYFGPGTRLTVL.

The chain couples TRBV6-1 to TRBJ1-2; TRBD1 might be the D (5 bases). From germline, CDR1 is MNHNS and CDR2 SASEGT. V was clipped by 4 bases and J by 6 bases, with 15 bases between them. The length of the CDR3 is 14 residues. The CDR3 protein is CASSGAGTADGYTF. The CDR3, as DNA: TGTGCCAGCAGTGGGGCAGGGACGGCGGATGGCTACACCTTC.

The gene calls are TRBV5-4 and TRBJ2-1; D possibly corresponds to TRBD1 (6 bases). There are 13 residues in the CDR3. Germline V gives CDR1 SGHNT, CDR2 YYREEE (reference sequence). Trimming left V 2 bases short and J 8 bases short, with 11 bases between. CDR3 DNA: TGTGCCAGCAGCTTTCCCAGGGGAGATGAGCAGTTCTTC. This sequence encodes CASSFPRGDEQFF.

This chain joins TRBV28 and TRBJ2-7; TRBD1 aligns across 8 bases. J lost 5 bases, V lost 6 bases, and 9 bases had no gene match. The CDR3 has 14 amino acids. Germline V lookup: CDR1 MDHEN, CDR2 SYDVKM. CDR3 in DNA: TGTGCCAGCAGCCAGACAGGGGTCAGGGACGAGCAGTACTTC. This translates into CASSQTGVRDEQYF.

This chain links TRBV2 with TRBJ2-5; TRBD2 matches 7 bases. The CDR3 has 14 residues. Germline V gives CDR1 SNHLY, CDR2 FYNNEI. The V gene end was trimmed by 4 bases and the J gene end by 4 bases; junction bases not matched to a gene: 6. The CDR3 here is CASSGGGRGETQYF. The DNA for the CDR3 is TGTGCCAGCAGTGGCGGAGGGAGGGGAGAGACCCAGTACTTC.

The chain combines TRBV4-1 with TRBJ2-2; TRBD1 might be the D (6 bases). Germline loops: CDR1 MGHRA, CDR2 YSYEKL. CDR3 length: 14 residues. Trimming pared 3 bases from V and 7 bases from J, leaving 12 bases between. The DNA for the CDR3 is TGCGCCAGCAGCCACTCAGGGGCCGGCGGGGAGCTGTTTTTT. It codes for CASSHSGAGGELFF.

This clone was seen more than once but under ten times. The CDR3 region is CASSLLGNQPQHF. The DNA of the CDR3 is TGTGCCAGCAGTTTATTGGGCAATCAGCCCCAGCATTTT. The V and J genes are TRBV28 and TRBJ1-5; the D is unclear. Trimming took off 1 base at V and 2 bases at J, with 3 bases between the two ends. Germline-derived CDR1 and CDR2 are MDHEN and SYDVKM. The CDR3 length is 13 residues.

J is TRBJ1-5 and V is TRBV6-6; the D gene is possibly TRBD1 (6 bases). The ends were cut back, 10 bases at V and 10 bases at J, with 11 bases in the middle. The CDR3 is made up of 10 amino acids. From germline, CDR1 is MNHNY and CDR2 SVGAGI (reference sequence). CDR3 region: CAIGTTPQHF. DNA for the CDR3: TGTGCCATAGGGACAACTCCCCAGCATTTT.

The chain joins TRBV18 to TRBJ1-6; D is ambiguous. The CDR3 is 15 amino acids. CDR1 and CDR2 (germline): KGHSH, LQKENI. Trimming left V 11 bases short and J 6 bases short, with 20 bases between. CDR3 bases: TGTGCCCCAGCTCACGCCCCCGGGGTTAATTCACCCCTCCACTTT. Translated, it gives CAPAHAPGVNSPLHF.

This CDR3 reads CASSDPGLAGAVSVYNEQFF. CDR3 sequence (DNA): TGTGCCAGCAGTGACCCTGGACTAGCGGGAGCGGTATCGGTTTACAATGAGCAGTTCTTC. The chain employs TRBV6-4 and TRBJ2-1; 13 bases are shared with TRBD2. The junction had 14 bases not matched to a gene; V was cut back by 2 bases and J by 4 bases. CDR1 is MRHNA, CDR2 SNTAGT, per germline. The CDR3 loop spans 20 amino acids.

In this sample, this clone turned up a few times. The V and J genes are TRBV2 and TRBJ2-1; perhaps D is TRBD1 or TRBD2 (6 bases each). Trimming pared 1 base from V and 7 bases from J, leaving 11 bases between. This CDR3 is built from 14 residues. Germline CDR1 and CDR2: SNHLY and FYNNEI. The CDR3 sequence is CASSEGGGWNEQFF. DNA for the CDR3: TGTGCCAGCAGTGAAGGAGGGGGGTGGAATGAGCAGTTCTTC.

The chain recombines TRBV6-1 with TRBJ1-1; 9 bases map to TRBD1. The germline CDR1 and CDR2 sequences are MNHNS and SASEGT. The CDR3 sequence is 15 residues long. With 6 bases clipped from V and 1 base from J, the junction kept 6 bases outside the gene matches. The CDR3 DNA sequence: TGTGCCAGCAGGGACACAGGGGGCCGGAACACTGAAGCTTTCTTT. Its translation: CASRDTGGRNTEAFF.

This chain links TRBV29-1 with TRBJ2-7; possibly TRBD1 or TRBD2 for D (5 bases each). V was clipped by 4 bases and J by 3 bases, with 16 bases between them. The CDR3 contains 14 residues. CDR1 SQVTM and CDR2 ANQGSEA come from the germline V gene. CDR3 sequence reads: CSVVGVGANYEQYF. CDR3 bases: TGCAGCGTTGTGGGGGTAGGGGCGAACTACGAGCAGTACTTC.

V usage is TRBV5-1 and J usage is TRBJ1-3; a weak D match, TRBD1 (5 bases). The CDR3 is made up of 18 amino acids. Trimming pared 1 base from V and 0 bases from J, leaving 17 bases between. From germline, CDR1 is SGHRS and CDR2 YFSETQ. The CDR3 bases are TGCGCCAGCAGCTTGCGGGGGAGGGACCTCTCCTCTGGAAACACCATATATTTT. It translates to CASSLRGRDLSSGNTIYF.

The genes are TRBV7-8 and TRBJ2-7; D remains ambiguous. CDR1 is SGHVS, CDR2 FQNEAQ, per germline. V was trimmed by 2 bases and J by 3 bases, leaving 8 bases between them. The CDR3 is made up of 13 amino acids. In DNA, the CDR3 is TGTGCCAGCAGCTTATCCCCAGGCTACGAGCAGTACTTC. It yields the protein CASSLSPGYEQYF.

The sample holds one count of this clone. The V and J genes are TRBV28 and TRBJ2-5; 9 positions match TRBD1. The DNA matches TRBJ2-7 better at its end, which makes the J call doubtful. This CDR3 has 15 amino acids. Germline loops: CDR1 MDHEN, CDR2 SYDVKM. The CDR3 is CASSPGTGYRYEQYF. The CDR3 DNA reads as TGTGCCAGCAGCCCGGGGACAGGGTATCGCTACGAGCAGTACTTC.

This clone was picked up one time. This sequence joins TRBV28 and TRBJ1-6; D is unclear. V lost 3 bases to trimming and J lost 10 bases, with 10 bases between them. Germline V CDR1 and CDR2: MDHEN, SYDVKM. The CDR3 covers 13 residues. As DNA, the CDR3 is TGTGCCAGCAGTTTTCAGCCGGGATCACCCCTCCACTTT. Translated: CASSFQPGSPLHF.

CDR3 sequence (DNA): TGTGCCAGCAGTGAGTTTGAAACCGAGTTGTTTTTT. As protein: CASSEFETELFF. The chain links TRBV2 to TRBJ1-4, with unresolved D. In germline, CDR1 is SNHLY, CDR2 FYNNEI. The CDR3 spans 12 residues. V gave up 3 bases and J gave up 15 bases, with 14 bases separating them.

In its sample, this clone was seen a few times. The chain carries TRBV5-1 and TRBJ2-7, with 7 bases lining up with TRBD1. The CDR3 is 15 residues long. Trimming removed 2 bases from V and 3 bases from J; junction bases left unmatched: 8. From germline, CDR1 is SGHRS and CDR2 YFSETQ. Here the CDR3 reads CASSLFGTELYEQYF. DNA of the CDR3: TGCGCCAGCAGCTTATTTGGGACAGAACTCTACGAGCAGTACTTC.

This chain links TRBV7-6 with TRBJ2-5, with 10 bases identical to TRBD2. Trimming took 1 base from V and 4 from J; bases not matched to a gene: 12. Germline V gives CDR1 SGHVS, CDR2 FNYEAQ. This CDR3 is built from 18 residues. CDR3 sequence: CASSLENPSGGVGETQYF. The CDR3 bases are TGTGCCAGCAGCTTAGAGAATCCTAGCGGGGGAGTAGGAGAGACCCAGTACTTC.

The chain recombines TRBV12-1 with TRBJ2-1. TRBV12-1 is a documented pseudogene. The CDR3 loop spans 17 amino acids. The CDR3 bases are TGTGCCAGCAGCTTTGTCTGCTGTGGCAGCTTGTACAATGAGCAGTTCTTC. Amino acids: CASSFVCCGSLYNEQFF.

The gene calls are TRBV18 and TRBJ1-5; D unclear. CDR1 and CDR2 (germline): KGHSH, LQKENI. V was trimmed by 2 bases and J by 1 base, leaving 12 bases between them. The CDR3 sequence is 16 residues long. The CDR3 reads CASSPGAGSSNQPQHF. DNA of the CDR3: TGTGCCAGCTCACCAGGAGCCGGATCGAGCAATCAGCCCCAGCATTTT. Full variable domain (rest looked up from reference TRBV18 and TRBJ1-5): NAGVMQNPRHLVRRRGQEARLRCSPMKGHSHVYWYRQLPEEGLKFMVYLQKENIIDESGMPKERFSAEFPKEGPSILRIQQVVRGDSAAYFCASSPGAGSSNQPQHFGDGTRLSIL.

This clone was seen only a few times. The chain couples TRBV6-1 to TRBJ2-3; maybe TRBD1 (6 bases). Per the germline V gene, CDR1 is MNHNS and CDR2 is SASEGT. The CDR3 loop spans 15 amino acids. V gave up 6 bases and J gave up 3 bases, with 16 bases separating them. The DNA for the CDR3 is TGTGCCAGCAGCCCTACAGGGTCCCAGACAGATACGCAGTATTTT. Its translation: CASSPTGSQTDTQYF.

This clone was counted only a few times. The chain recombines TRBV2 with TRBJ2-1, with a possible D match to TRBD2 (7 bases). The V end lost 7 bases, the J end lost 12 bases, and 13 bases lay between the germline ends. CDR1 is SNHLY and CDR2 is FYNNEI in the germline V gene. This CDR3 is 11 amino acids long. CDR3 loop: CASNQGGGQFF. The CDR3 DNA reads as TGTGCCAGCAATCAAGGGGGGGGGCAGTTCTTC.

The chain uses TRBV7-9 and TRBJ1-6; D unresolved. The CDR3 runs to 15 residues. Trimming cost V 1 base and J 7 bases, with 11 bases left between them. From germline, CDR1 is SEHNR and CDR2 FQNEAQ (reference sequence). The CDR3 spells CASSLEGSRNSPLHF. The CDR3, as DNA: TGTGCCAGCAGCTTAGAAGGATCCAGGAATTCACCCCTCCACTTT.

The chain carries TRBV28 and TRBJ1-2; 10 bases are shared with TRBD1. This CDR3 is 15 amino acids long. Looked up from germline, CDR1 is MDHEN and CDR2 is SYDVKM. Trimming cost V 6 bases and J 3 bases; bases outside gene matches: 7. CDR3 protein: CASSQTGTGDYGYTF. The CDR3 coding sequence is TGTGCCAGCAGCCAGACCGGGACAGGGGACTATGGCTACACCTTC.

This clone was observed a handful of times. This chain connects TRBV18 to TRBJ2-7, with D maybe TRBD2 (6 bases). The CDR3 covers 13 residues. Germline assignment: CDR1 KGHSH and CDR2 LQKENI. Between the trimmed V and J ends, which lost 4 bases and 7 bases, there was a span of 14 bases. The CDR3 DNA reads TGTGCCAGCTCACTGAAGACAGCGGGTGAGCAGTACTTC. As protein: CASSLKTAGEQYF. The whole variable domain, remainder taken from reference TRBV18 and TRBJ2-7, is NAGVMQNPRHLVRRRGQEARLRCSPMKGHSHVYWYRQLPEEGLKFMVYLQKENIIDESGMPKERFSAEFPKEGPSILRIQQVVRGDSAAYFCASSLKTAGEQYFGPGTRLTVT.